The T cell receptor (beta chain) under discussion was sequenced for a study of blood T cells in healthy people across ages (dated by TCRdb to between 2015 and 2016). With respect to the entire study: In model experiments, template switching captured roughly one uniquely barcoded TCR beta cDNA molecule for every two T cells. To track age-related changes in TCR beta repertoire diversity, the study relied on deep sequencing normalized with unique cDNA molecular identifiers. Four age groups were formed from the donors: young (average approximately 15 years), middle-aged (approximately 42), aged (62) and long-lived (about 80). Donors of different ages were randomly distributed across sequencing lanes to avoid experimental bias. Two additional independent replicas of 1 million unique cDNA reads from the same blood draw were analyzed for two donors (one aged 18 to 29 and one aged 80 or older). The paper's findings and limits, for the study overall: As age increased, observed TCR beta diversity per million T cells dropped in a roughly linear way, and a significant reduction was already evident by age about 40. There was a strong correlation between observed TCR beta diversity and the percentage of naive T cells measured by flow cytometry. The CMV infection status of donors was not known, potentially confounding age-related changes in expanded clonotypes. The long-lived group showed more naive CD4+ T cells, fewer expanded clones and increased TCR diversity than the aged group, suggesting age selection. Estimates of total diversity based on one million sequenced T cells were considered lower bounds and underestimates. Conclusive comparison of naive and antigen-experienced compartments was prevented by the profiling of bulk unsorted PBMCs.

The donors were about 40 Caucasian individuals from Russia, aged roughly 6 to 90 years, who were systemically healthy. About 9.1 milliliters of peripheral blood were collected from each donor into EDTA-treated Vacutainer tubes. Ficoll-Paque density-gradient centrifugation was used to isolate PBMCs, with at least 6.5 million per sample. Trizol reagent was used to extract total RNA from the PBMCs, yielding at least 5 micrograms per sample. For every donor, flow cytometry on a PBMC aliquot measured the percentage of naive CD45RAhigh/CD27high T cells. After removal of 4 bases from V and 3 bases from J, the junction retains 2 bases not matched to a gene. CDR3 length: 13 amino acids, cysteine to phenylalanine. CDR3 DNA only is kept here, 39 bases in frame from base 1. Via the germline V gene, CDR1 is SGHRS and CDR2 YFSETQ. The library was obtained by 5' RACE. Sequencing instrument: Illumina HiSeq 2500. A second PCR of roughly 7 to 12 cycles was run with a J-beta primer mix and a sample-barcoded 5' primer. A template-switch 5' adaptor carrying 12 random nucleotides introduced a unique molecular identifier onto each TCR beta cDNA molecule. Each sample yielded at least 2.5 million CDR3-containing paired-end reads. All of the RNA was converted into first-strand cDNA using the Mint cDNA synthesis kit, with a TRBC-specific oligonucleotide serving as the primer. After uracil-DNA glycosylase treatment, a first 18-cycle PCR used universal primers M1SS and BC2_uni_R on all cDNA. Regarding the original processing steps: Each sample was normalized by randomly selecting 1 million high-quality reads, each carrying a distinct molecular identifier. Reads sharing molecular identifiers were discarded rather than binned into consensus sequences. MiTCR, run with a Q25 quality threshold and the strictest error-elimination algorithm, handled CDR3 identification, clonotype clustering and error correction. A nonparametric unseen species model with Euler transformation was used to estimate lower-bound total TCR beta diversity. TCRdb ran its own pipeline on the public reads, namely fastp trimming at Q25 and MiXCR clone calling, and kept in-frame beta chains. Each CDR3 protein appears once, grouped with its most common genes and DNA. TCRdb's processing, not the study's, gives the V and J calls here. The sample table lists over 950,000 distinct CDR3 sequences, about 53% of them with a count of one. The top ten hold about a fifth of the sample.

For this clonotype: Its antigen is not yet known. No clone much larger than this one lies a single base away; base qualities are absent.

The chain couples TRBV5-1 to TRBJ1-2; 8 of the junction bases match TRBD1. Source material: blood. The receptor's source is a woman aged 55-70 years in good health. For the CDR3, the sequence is CASSATGDYGYTF. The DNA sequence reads TGCGCCAGCAGCGCGACAGGGGACTATGGCTACACCTTC.